The 27 T cell receptor beta chains reported below all come from one sample, sequenced in a study of T-cell reconstitution after alpha-beta-depleted transplantation in children. This sample's TCRbeta library carried unique molecular identifier barcodes. Via MiXCR, TCRdb re-called the PCR reads, giving one row per CDR3 protein. Of some 490,000 distinct CDR3 sequences listed, approximately 12% are singletons. The sequencing used PBMCs from the stem cell graft donor, collected from the stem cell graft. The receptors come from a human donor who donated a stem cell graft to a child with combined immunodeficiency.

The rearrangement joins TRBV13 to TRBJ2-7, with a weak D call TRBD2 (5 bases). CDR3 length: 15 residues. V lost 8 bases and J 7 bases, leaving 24 bases between the germline ends. CDR1 is PRHDT, CDR2 FYEKMQ, per germline (reference sequence). The CDR3 sequence: CASRRRGRTVEEQYF. CDR3 nucleotide sequence: TGTGCCAGCCGCAGACGGGGTCGGACCGTGGAGGAGCAGTACTTC.

Ten or more counts support this clonotype. The rearrangement links TRBV12-3 or TRBV12-4 to TRBJ2-6; 8 bases are shared with TRBD1. V was pared by 5 bases and J by 3 bases, with 6 bases of the junction left unmatched. The CDR3 contains 16 residues. This CDR3 reads CASSTSDRDGANVLTF. The DNA for the CDR3 is TGTGCCAGCAGTACCTCGGACAGGGATGGGGCCAACGTCCTGACTTTC.

In this sample, this clonotype turned up a few times. The chain combines TRBV20-1 with TRBJ1-1, with D possibly matching TRBD1 (6 bases). Per the germline V gene, CDR1 is DFQATT and CDR2 is SNEGSKA (reference sequence). The CDR3 is made up of 13 amino acids. Trimming stripped 1 base from V and 1 base from J, with 7 bases between. DNA for the CDR3: TGCAGTGCTAGAGCCAGGGGGAACACTGAAGCTTTCTTT. Translating gives CSARARGNTEAFF.

This clonotype turned up a few times. The J gene is TRBJ2-7, the V gene TRBV6-2 or TRBV6-3; possible D gene TRBD2, 5 bases. V was shortened by 5 bases and J by 6 bases, with 14 bases between the two germline ends. This CDR3 is 13 amino acids long. Germline lookup yields CDR1 MNHEY and CDR2 SVGEGT. The CDR3 nucleotides are TGTGCCAGCAGTCCCGCCCCGGGGAGCGAGCAGTACTTC. The encoded protein is CASSPAPGSEQYF.

V and J are TRBV4-1 and TRBJ2-1, with TRBD1 matching over 9 bases. The V gene end was trimmed by 6 bases and the J gene end by 1 base; junction bases not matched to a gene: 10. Germline assignment: CDR1 MGHRA and CDR2 YSYEKL. The CDR3 runs to 17 residues. In DNA form, the CDR3 reads TGCGCCAGCAGGGGGGTGTTGGACAGGGGATCCTACAATGAGCAGTTCTTC. This encodes CASRGVLDRGSYNEQFF.

This clonotype was observed many times. J is TRBJ2-7 and V is TRBV21-1. TRBV21-1 is listed as a pseudogene. The CDR3 runs to 12 residues. Here the CDR3 DNA reads TGTGCCAGCAGCACAGGGTGCCACGAGCAGTACTTC. Its translation: CASSTGCHEQYF.

For the CDR3, the DNA is TGTGCTAGTGGACGGACTAGCCACTACAATGAGCAGTTCTTC. It is translated as CASGRTSHYNEQFF. The V and J genes are TRBV12-5 and TRBJ2-1, with TRBD2 identical over 8 bases. CDR1 and CDR2 from the germline V gene are LGHNT and FRNRAP. Germline trimming cut 6 bases from V and 3 bases from J; bases unmatched to any gene: 4. The CDR3 spans 14 residues.

There are a few counts of this clonotype. The chain has TRBV10-3 and TRBJ1-1, with D maybe TRBD1 (5 bases). Trimming pared 0 bases from V and 2 bases from J, leaving 10 bases between. Germline V CDR1 and CDR2: ENHRY, SYGVKD. The CDR3 runs to 15 residues. In DNA form, the CDR3 reads TGTGCCATCAGTGAGTCCCGAACAGGTAACACTGAAGCTTTCTTT. It codes for CAISESRTGNTEAFF.

In its sample, this clonotype was seen a few times. The chain uses TRBV7-8 and TRBJ2-2, with D perhaps TRBD2 (6 bases). CDR3 size: 16 residues. Trimming removed 5 bases at V and 0 bases at J, with 13 bases between. Germline V lookup: CDR1 SGHVS, CDR2 FQNEAQ. In nucleotides, the CDR3 is TGTGCCAGCAGCACCCGACTAGACGCGAACACCGGGGAGCTGTTTTTT. Protein: CASSTRLDANTGELFF.

V usage is TRBV5-6 and J usage is TRBJ1-2; D is uncertain. The V end was cut by 0 bases, the J end by 6 bases, with 21 bases between. This CDR3 spans 17 amino acids. Germline CDR1 reads SGHDT; CDR2 reads YYEEEE. This CDR3 reads CASSLGAWQLIGDGYTF. The CDR3 DNA is TGTGCCAGCAGCTTGGGGGCGTGGCAGCTGATCGGGGATGGCTACACCTTC.

V and J are TRBV11-3 and TRBJ2-3; 9 positions match TRBD2. Germline V gene data show CDR1 as SGHNT and CDR2 as YENEEA. There are 15 residues in the CDR3. J lost 0 bases, V lost 6 bases, and 4 bases had no gene match. CDR3 coding DNA: TGTGCCAGCAGGCTCGGACTAGCGAGCACAGATACGCAGTATTTT. It specifies CASRLGLASTDTQYF. Filled out from reference TRBV11-3 and TRBJ2-3, the complete variable domain reads EAGVVQSPRYKIIEKKQPVAFWCNPISGHNTLYWYLQNLGQGPELLIRYENEEAVDDSQLPKDRFSAERLKGVDSTLKIQPAELGDSAVYLCASRLGLASTDTQYFGPGTRLTVL.

This clonotype has more than one count but fewer than ten. The V and J genes are TRBV7-9 and TRBJ2-1, with D tentatively TRBD1 (6 bases). Trimming removed 4 bases at V and 8 bases at J, with 21 bases between. Looked up from germline, CDR1 is SEHNR and CDR2 is FQNEAQ (reference sequence). This CDR3 is 16 amino acids long. This chain's CDR3 is CASSSEQGGYYDEQFF. The CDR3 DNA reads as TGTGCCAGCAGCTCCGAACAGGGTGGTTATTATGATGAGCAGTTCTTC.

The chain carries TRBV20-1 and TRBJ1-3; D is ambiguous. The CDR3 length is 16 residues. CDR1 and CDR2 from the germline V gene are DFQATT and SNEGSKA (reference sequence). Trimming removed 5 bases at V and 0 bases at J, with 17 bases between. The CDR3 coding sequence is TGCAGTGCTCCCCCGGCGGGCGCTCCCTCTGGAAACACCATATATTTT. Amino acid sequence: CSAPPAGAPSGNTIYF.

This chain connects TRBV27 to TRBJ2-5; 7 nucleotides match TRBD1. Per germline, CDR1 MNHEY and CDR2 SMNVEV (reference sequence). This CDR3 contains 14 residues. The junction had 5 bases not matched to a gene; V was cut back by 5 bases and J by 2 bases. The CDR3 DNA reads as TGTGCCAGCAGTCAGGACAGGATTCAAGAGACCCAGTACTTC. The encoded protein is CASSQDRIQETQYF.

The chain is built from TRBV20-1 and TRBJ2-1; 7 nucleotides agree with TRBD2. CDR3 length: 11 amino acids. Per the germline V gene, CDR1 is DFQATT and CDR2 is SNEGSKA (reference sequence). After removal of 7 bases from V and 7 bases from J, the junction contained 4 bases not matched to a gene. The CDR3 bases are TGCAGTGTCCCGCGGGGGAATGAGCAGTTCTTC. It translates to CSVPRGNEQFF.

This clonotype was recorded many times. This chain connects TRBV5-1 to TRBJ1-6, with D uncertain. Per germline, CDR1 SGHRS and CDR2 YFSETQ. This CDR3 contains 13 residues. V lost 0 bases to trimming and J lost 7 bases, with 5 bases between them. As DNA, the CDR3 is TGCGCCAGCAGCTTGGAGTTCAATTCACCCCTCCACTTT. It specifies CASSLEFNSPLHF.

This clonotype was recorded a few times. The chain joins TRBV7-2 to TRBJ2-1, with 12 bases that match TRBD2. Germline CDR1 SGHTA, CDR2 FQGNSA. V trimming: 3 bases; J trimming: 7 bases; junction bases outside the gene matches: 10. The CDR3 has 17 amino acids. The CDR3 DNA reads TGTGCCAGCAGCTTTCGACTAGCGGGGGACCGCTGGAATGAGCAGTTCTTC. This translates into CASSFRLAGDRWNEQFF. Together with reference TRBV7-2 and TRBJ2-1, the CDR3 gives the full variable domain: GAGVSQSPSNKVTEKGKDVELRCDPISGHTALYWYRQSLGQGLEFLIYFQGNSAPDKSGLPSDRFSAERTGGSVSTLTIQRTQQEDSAVYLCASSFRLAGDRWNEQFFGPGTRLTVL.

This clonotype showed up just a few times. The J gene is TRBJ2-1, the V gene TRBV11-1, with D possibly matching TRBD2 (6 bases). The V gene's germline CDR1 is SGHAT and CDR2 FQDESV (reference sequence). The ends were cut back, 1 base at V and 8 bases at J, with 18 bases in the middle. The CDR3 runs to 16 residues. CDR3 nucleotides: TGTGCCAGCAGCTTAGATTTGGGAGGACCCCAGCATGAGCAGTTCTTC. As protein: CASSLDLGGPQHEQFF.

This clonotype was seen at least ten times. CDR3 residues: CSVESGDEQYF. Written as DNA, the CDR3 is TGCAGCGTTGAGTCCGGGGACGAGCAGTACTTC. The rearrangement uses TRBV29-1 and TRBJ2-7; tentatively, D is TRBD2 (5 bases). V gave up 3 bases and J gave up 5 bases, with 8 bases separating them. This CDR3 has 11 residues. The germline gives CDR1 SQVTM, CDR2 ANQGSEA.

In DNA form, the CDR3 reads TGTGCCAGCAGTTTTATTTCGGGAGAGACCCAGTACTTC. Amino acid sequence: CASSFISGETQYF. The rearrangement joins TRBV6-5 to TRBJ2-5; no clear D. V shed 4 bases and J shed 4 bases, with 10 bases lying between them. The CDR3 extends over 13 amino acids. The germline V gene encodes CDR1 MNHEY and CDR2 SVGAGI.

In its sample, this clonotype was seen many times. The chain links TRBV12-3 or TRBV12-4 to TRBJ2-5; tentatively, D is TRBD1 (5 bases). The CDR3 consists of 14 residues. V lost 3 bases and J lost 2, with 10 bases in between. The CDR3 region is CASSLGLLQETQYF. The CDR3 DNA reads as TGTGCCAGCAGTTTGGGGCTACTACAAGAGACCCAGTACTTC.

The genes are TRBV6-5 and TRBJ2-7; no clear D gene. Trimming left V 6 bases short and J 2 bases short, with 8 bases between. The germline gives CDR1 MNHEY, CDR2 SVGAGI. The CDR3 is 12 residues long. CDR3 sequence: CASRAFTYEQYF. For the CDR3, the DNA is TGTGCCAGCAGGGCCTTTACCTACGAGCAGTACTTC.

This chain connects TRBV11-2 to TRBJ2-7; D assignment may be TRBD1 or TRBD2 (6 bases each). V gave up 1 base and J gave up 7 bases, with 14 bases separating them. Germline-derived CDR1 and CDR2 are SGHAT and FQNNGV. The CDR3 is 14 amino acids. CDR3 region: CASSLGRGQGEQYF. CDR3 in DNA: TGTGCCAGCAGCTTAGGTCGGGGGCAGGGGGAGCAGTACTTC.

The chain recombines TRBV6-4 with TRBJ2-5; 8 bases are a match to TRBD1. CDR3 length equals 14 residues. Per germline, CDR1 MRHNA and CDR2 SNTAGT. With 4 bases clipped from V and 3 bases from J, the junction kept 4 bases outside the gene matches. The CDR3 DNA reads TGTGCCAGCAGTGGCCCGACAGGGGAAGAGACCCAGTACTTC. It encodes CASSGPTGEETQYF.

This clonotype has ten or more counts. The chain combines TRBV12-3 or TRBV12-4 with TRBJ2-3; TRBD2 matches 9 bases. The ends lost 7 bases at V and 3 bases at J; junction bases unmatched: 8. The CDR3 spans 15 residues. CDR3 loop: CASNKRGVMTDTQYF. The CDR3 DNA follows: TGTGCCAGCAACAAGCGGGGGGTCATGACAGATACGCAGTATTTT.

This clonotype was seen a few times. The chain recombines TRBV11-2 with TRBJ2-2; a weak D match, TRBD2 (6 bases). Deletions cut 5 bases from V and 7 bases from J, with 14 bases between. Germline V gene sequence: CDR1 SGHAT, CDR2 FQNNGV. This CDR3 comprises 14 residues. The CDR3 reads CASSKDYVLGELFF. The CDR3 DNA reads TGTGCCAGCAGCAAGGACTACGTTCTCGGGGAGCTGTTTTTT.

At least ten counts were recorded for this clonotype. The chain is built from TRBV6-2 or TRBV6-3 and TRBJ2-5, with 12 bases aligning to TRBD1. Germline CDR1 is MNHEY and CDR2 is SVGEGT. After removal of 1 base from V and 3 bases from J, the junction contained 15 bases not matched to a gene. This CDR3 has 20 residues. CDR3 sequence (DNA): TGTGCCAGCAGTTACTATGGGACAGGGGGCGCGGCACTCAGGAAAGAGACCCAGTACTTC. It yields the protein CASSYYGTGGAALRKETQYF.